The 22 T cell receptor beta chains listed next were all sequenced from one sample in a study of T cells in Graves' hyperthyroidism and ophthalmopathy. From RNA transcripts, TCR beta CDR3 regions were amplified. HTBI primers drove first-round RT-PCR of the TCR CDR3. MiXCR, applied by TCRdb to the multiplex PCR reads, yields one record per CDR3 protein. The sample includes about 640,000 distinct CDR3 sequences, around 20% of them seen just once. Sample: blood. These receptors originate from a man aged 25-45 years with Graves' ophthalmopathy.

The table lists this clonotype with many counts. The J gene is TRBJ1-5, the V gene TRBV28; D perhaps matches TRBD1 (5 bases). Looked up from germline, CDR1 is MDHEN and CDR2 is SYDVKM. This CDR3 region has 17 residues. Deletions cut 4 bases from V and 2 bases from J, with 18 bases between. DNA for the CDR3: TGTGCCAGCAGTTGGGGGGATCGCCGTTTGGGCAATCAGCCCCAGCATTTT. Residues: CASSWGDRRLGNQPQHF.

The chain employs TRBV6-5 and TRBJ2-2; the match to TRBD1 covers 7 bases. With V trimmed by 4 bases and J by 5 bases, 7 bases remained unmatched. The V gene's germline CDR1 is MNHEY and CDR2 SVGAGI. This CDR3 region has 15 residues. CDR3 sequence: CASSWRQGRTGELFF. The CDR3 nucleotides read TGTGCCAGCAGTTGGAGACAGGGCCGGACCGGGGAGCTGTTTTTT.

There are a few counts of this clonotype. The chain is built from TRBV6-1 and TRBJ2-7, with 8 bases fitting TRBD2. CDR1 is MNHNS and CDR2 is SASEGT in the germline V gene. This CDR3 comprises 14 residues. The V segment lost 6 bases and the J segment 5 bases; nucleotides outside the gene matches: 9. CDR3 nucleotides: TGTGCCAGCAGCTCGGGACTAGATCTGGACGAGCAGTACTTC. Translation gives CASSSGLDLDEQYF.

This clonotype was detected ten times or more. The gene calls are TRBV6-2 or TRBV6-3 and TRBJ2-1; 12 nucleotides agree with TRBD2. The germline CDR1 and CDR2 sequences are MNHEY and SVGEGT. The CDR3 contains 15 residues. V was pared by 2 bases and J by 8 bases, with 4 bases of the junction left unmatched. CDR3 coding DNA: TGTGCCAGCAGTTACCTAGCGGGAGGGCGGGATGAGCAGTTCTTC. Residues: CASSYLAGGRDEQFF.

In this sample, this clonotype turned up many times. The rearrangement joins TRBV11-1 to TRBJ2-5, with D hard to call. V dropped 0 bases and J dropped 2 bases, with 4 bases sitting between them. This CDR3 spans 13 amino acids. CDR1 and CDR2 from the germline V gene are SGHAT and FQDESV (reference sequence). CDR3 sequence: CASSLAQQETQYF. The CDR3 DNA reads as TGTGCCAGCAGCTTAGCCCAGCAAGAGACCCAGTACTTC.

The rearrangement uses TRBV28 and TRBJ2-7; D gene ambiguous. Germline CDR1 and CDR2: MDHEN and SYDVKM. The CDR3 loop spans 13 amino acids. The V end was cut by 4 bases, the J end by 6 bases, with 13 bases between. CDR3 bases: TGTGCCAGCAGTTACGATTCGATTCGCGAGCAGTACTTC. Protein sequence: CASSYDSIREQYF.

This clonotype was picked up many times. The rearrangement uses TRBV3-1 and TRBJ1-2; TRBD1 is a possible D gene (5 bases). Germline V gene lookup returns CDR1 LGHDT and CDR2 YNNKEL (reference sequence). V was clipped by 0 bases and J by 4 bases, with 12 bases between them. The CDR3 is 15 residues long. DNA for the CDR3: TGTGCCAGCAGCCAAGATTGGGGGGACGGCTATGGCTACACCTTC. Its translation is CASSQDWGDGYGYTF.

The chain uses TRBV27 and TRBJ1-4, with a tentative D call TRBD1 (5 bases). CDR1 is MNHEY and CDR2 is SMNVEV in the germline V gene (reference sequence). The CDR3 loop spans 14 amino acids. V gave up 3 bases and J gave up 6 bases, with 11 bases separating them. CDR3 region: CASSLTALDEKLFF. CDR3 DNA sequence: TGTGCCAGCAGTTTGACAGCGCTCGATGAAAAACTGTTTTTT.

V and J are TRBV6-5 and TRBJ2-1; D gene unclear. Germline CDR1 MNHEY, CDR2 SVGAGI. This CDR3 spans 12 amino acids. Trimming removed 0 bases at V and 12 bases at J, with 9 bases between. The CDR3 nucleotides read TGTGCCAGCAGTTACTCCGGTATGGGGCAGTTCTTC. It codes for CASSYSGMGQFF.

The genes are TRBV20-1 and TRBJ1-6; unclear D gene. Germline CDR1 DFQATT, CDR2 SNEGSKA (reference sequence). There are 15 residues in the CDR3. Trimming took 1 base from V and 0 from J, leaving 7 bases between them. For the CDR3, the DNA is TGCAGTGCTAGAGGGGTGGGCTCCTATAATTCACCCCTCCACTTT. Protein product: CSARGVGSYNSPLHF.

This clonotype was counted only a few times. J is TRBJ1-4 and V is TRBV7-2; 9 bases align to TRBD1. Germline loops: CDR1 SGHTA, CDR2 FQGNSA. The CDR3 spans 15 residues. The V and J ends lost 3 bases and 7 bases, in that order; junction bases with no gene match: 6. The CDR3 loop is CASSFTGGESEKLFF. DNA for the CDR3: TGTGCCAGCAGCTTCACAGGGGGCGAGAGTGAAAAACTGTTTTTT.

This clonotype was seen only a few times. The J gene is TRBJ2-5, the V gene TRBV11-1; 9 bases align to TRBD1. J lost 4 bases, V lost 1 base, and 10 bases had no gene match. The CDR3 loop spans 17 amino acids. The germline V gene has CDR1 SGHAT and CDR2 FQDESV (reference sequence). The CDR3 coding sequence is TGTGCCAGCAGCTTAGGAACCCGGGACAGGGTAACAGAGACCCAGTACTTC. It codes for CASSLGTRDRVTETQYF. Full variable domain (rest looked up from reference TRBV11-1 and TRBJ2-5): EAEVAQSPRYKITEKSQAVAFWCDPISGHATLYWYRQILGQGPELLVQFQDESVVDDSQLPKDRFSAERLKGVDSTLKIQPAELGDSAMYLCASSLGTRDRVTETQYFGPGTRLLVL.

There are a few counts of this clonotype. This sequence joins TRBV2 and TRBJ2-7; the match to TRBD1 covers 7 bases. The DNA end is more similar to TRBJ2-1, so the J call may be wrong. CDR3 length: 15 amino acids. Per the germline V gene, CDR1 is SNHLY and CDR2 is FYNNEI. The CDR3 region is CASSATGTDYYEQFF. In DNA form, the CDR3 reads TGTGCCAGCAGTGCCACCGGGACAGATTACTACGAGCAGTTCTTC.

In its sample, this clonotype was seen a few times. The chain links TRBV11-1 to TRBJ2-2; a possible D gene is TRBD2 (6 bases). The CDR3 consists of 15 residues. CDR1 and CDR2 (germline): SGHAT, FQDESV (reference sequence). Trimming cost V 3 bases and J 5 bases, with 13 bases left between them. CDR3: CASSFRGGVTGELFF. The CDR3 nucleotides are TGTGCCAGCAGCTTTCGTGGAGGGGTAACCGGGGAGCTGTTTTTT.

This clonotype was picked up many times. The chain carries TRBV30 and TRBJ2-4; D not resolved. The CDR3 totals 11 residues. Germline-derived CDR1 and CDR2 are GTSNPN and SVGIG (reference sequence). Trimming removed 1 base from V and 8 bases from J, with 6 bases in between. The CDR3 DNA reads TGTGCCTGGAGTGGAAGGGACATTCAGTACTTC. It yields the protein CAWSGRDIQYF.

Only one count was recorded for this clonotype. The V and J genes are TRBV20-1 and TRBJ2-7; TRBD2 matches at 12 bases. From germline, CDR1 is DFQATT and CDR2 SNEGSKA (reference sequence). The V gene end was trimmed by 1 base and the J gene end by 5 bases; junction bases not matched to a gene: 6. The CDR3 has 15 amino acids. CDR3 coding DNA: TGCAGTGCTAGAGGGACTAGCGGGAATCACGACGAGCAGTACTTC. It is translated as CSARGTSGNHDEQYF.

With respect to this clonotype: At one end, the junction sequence differs from germline, possibly due to a read error. The chain links TRBV5-1 to TRBJ2-7; 7 bases fit TRBD2. The CDR3 has 13 amino acids. The germline CDR1 and CDR2 sequences are SGHRS and YFSETQ. The CDR3 is CASALADSYEQCF. Here the CDR3 DNA reads TGCGCCAGCGCCCTAGCGGATTCATACGAGCAGTGCTTC.

The chain couples TRBV20-1 to TRBJ1-1; D is possibly TRBD1 (5 bases). V was cut by 5 bases and J by 4 bases, with 14 bases left in between. Germline values: CDR1 DFQATT, CDR2 SNEGSKA (reference sequence). CDR3 size: 13 residues. CDR3 in DNA: TGCAGTGCTTTTCCCAGGGTATTCACTGAAGCTTTCTTT. Translating gives CSAFPRVFTEAFF.

This clonotype was counted ten times or more. The chain couples TRBV12-3 or TRBV12-4 to TRBJ2-2; a weak D match, TRBD1 (5 bases). The CDR3 loop spans 13 amino acids. V was shortened by 5 bases and J by 7 bases, with 11 bases between the two germline ends. For the CDR3, the DNA is TGTGCCAGCAGTCCAGGGCTGAACGGGGAGCTGTTTTTT. Its translation is CASSPGLNGELFF.

This clonotype has a handful of counts. This chain uses TRBV20-1 with TRBJ2-1; TRBD2 aligns across 10 bases. CDR3 size: 14 residues. Germline CDR1 and CDR2: DFQATT and SNEGSKA (reference sequence). V lost 5 bases to trimming and J lost 4 bases; unmatched junction nucleotides: 5. The DNA of the CDR3 is TGCAGTGCTTCCAGCGGGAGGGTATACAATGAGCAGTTCTTC. Translated, it gives CSASSGRVYNEQFF.

The chain carries TRBV6-2 or TRBV6-3 and TRBJ2-7; no reliable D call. Looked up from germline, CDR1 is MNHEY and CDR2 is SVGEGT. V dropped 5 bases and J dropped 4 bases, with 18 bases sitting between them. The CDR3 length is 15 residues. The CDR3 protein is CASSRRDSVGYEQYF. The CDR3 DNA is TGTGCCAGCAGTCGCCGTGACTCGGTGGGATACGAGCAGTACTTC.

This clonotype has just a few counts. The rearrangement uses TRBV4-3 and TRBJ2-7; a weak D match, TRBD2 (5 bases). This CDR3 spans 16 amino acids. CDR1 is LGHNA, CDR2 YSLEER, per germline. V shed 1 base and J shed 3 bases, with 16 bases lying between them. The CDR3 loop is CASSQGSDWEIYEQYF. CDR3 DNA: TGCGCCAGCAGCCAAGGGTCCGACTGGGAGATCTACGAGCAGTACTTC.